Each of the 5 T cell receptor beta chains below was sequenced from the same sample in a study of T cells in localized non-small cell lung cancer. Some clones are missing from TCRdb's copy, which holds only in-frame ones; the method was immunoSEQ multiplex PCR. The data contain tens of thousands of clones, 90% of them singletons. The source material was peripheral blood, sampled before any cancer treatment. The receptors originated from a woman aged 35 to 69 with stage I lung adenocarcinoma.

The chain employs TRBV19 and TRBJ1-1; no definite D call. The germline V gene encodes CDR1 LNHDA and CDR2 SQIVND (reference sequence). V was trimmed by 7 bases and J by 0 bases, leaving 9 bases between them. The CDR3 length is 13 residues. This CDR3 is CASMRNMNTEAFF. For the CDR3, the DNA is TGTGCCAGTATGAGAAACATGAACACTGAAGCTTTCTTT.

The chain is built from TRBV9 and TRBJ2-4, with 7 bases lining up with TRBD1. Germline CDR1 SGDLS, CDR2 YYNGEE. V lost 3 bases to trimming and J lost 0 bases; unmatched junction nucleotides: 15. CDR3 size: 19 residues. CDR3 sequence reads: CASSGDPGQTLLAKNIQYF. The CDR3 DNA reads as TGTGCCAGCAGCGGGGATCCGGGACAGACCCTTCTAGCCAAAAACATTCAGTACTTC.

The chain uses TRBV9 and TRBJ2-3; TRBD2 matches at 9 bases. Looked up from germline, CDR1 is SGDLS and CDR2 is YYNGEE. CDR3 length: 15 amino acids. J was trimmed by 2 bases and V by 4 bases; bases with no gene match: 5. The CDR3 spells CASSYSGRDTDTQYF. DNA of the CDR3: TGTGCCAGCAGCTATAGCGGGAGAGACACAGATACGCAGTATTTT.

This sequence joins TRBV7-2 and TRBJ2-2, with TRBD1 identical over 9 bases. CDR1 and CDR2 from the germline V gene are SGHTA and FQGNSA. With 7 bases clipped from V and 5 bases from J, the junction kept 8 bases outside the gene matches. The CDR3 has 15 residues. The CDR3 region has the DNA TGTGCCAGCATCTGGGGGACAGGGAAGACCGGGGAGCTGTTTTTT. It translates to CASIWGTGKTGELFF.

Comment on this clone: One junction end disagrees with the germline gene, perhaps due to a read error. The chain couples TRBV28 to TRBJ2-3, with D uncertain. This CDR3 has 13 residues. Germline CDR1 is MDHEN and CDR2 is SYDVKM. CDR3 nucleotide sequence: TGTGCCACCTGGAACCGGGCCCCAGATACGCAATATTTT. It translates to CATWNRAPDTQYF.